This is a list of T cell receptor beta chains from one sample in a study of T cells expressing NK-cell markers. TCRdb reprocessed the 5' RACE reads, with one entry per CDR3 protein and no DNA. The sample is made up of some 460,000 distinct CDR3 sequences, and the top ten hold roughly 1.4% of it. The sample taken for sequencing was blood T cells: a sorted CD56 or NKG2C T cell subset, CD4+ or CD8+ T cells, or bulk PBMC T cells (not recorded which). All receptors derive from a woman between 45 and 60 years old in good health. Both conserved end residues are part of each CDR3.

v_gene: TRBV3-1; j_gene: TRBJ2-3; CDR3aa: CASSQGSGWTLDTQYF
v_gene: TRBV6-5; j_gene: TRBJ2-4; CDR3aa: CASSYSWTVKAKNIQYF
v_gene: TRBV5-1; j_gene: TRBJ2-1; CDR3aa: CASSLPGLAGFSSYNEQFF
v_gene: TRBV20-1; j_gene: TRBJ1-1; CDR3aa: CSAREGRVTEAFF
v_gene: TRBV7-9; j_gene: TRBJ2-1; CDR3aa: CASSLAPEQFGTNEQFF
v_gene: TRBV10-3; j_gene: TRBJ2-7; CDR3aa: CAISGLAGEYEQYF
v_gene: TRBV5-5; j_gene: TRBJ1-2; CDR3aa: CASSLSGVSGSGYTF
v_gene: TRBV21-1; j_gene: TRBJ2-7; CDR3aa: CASRNDGTYEQYF
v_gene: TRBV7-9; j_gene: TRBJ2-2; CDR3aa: CASNRWGGWTGELFF
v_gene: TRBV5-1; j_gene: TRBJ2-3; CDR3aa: CASRSGGTSTDTQYF
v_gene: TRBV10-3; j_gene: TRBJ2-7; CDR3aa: CAISVVAGGPGEQYF
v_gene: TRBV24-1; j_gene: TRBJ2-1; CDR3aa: CATSDGGVGAGDEQFF
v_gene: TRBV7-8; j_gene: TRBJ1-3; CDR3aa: CASSLETGGNTIYF
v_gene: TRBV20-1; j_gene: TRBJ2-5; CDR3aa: CSASMSGSFTRETQYF
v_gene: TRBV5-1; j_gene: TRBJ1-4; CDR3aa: CASSSRPGAREKLFF
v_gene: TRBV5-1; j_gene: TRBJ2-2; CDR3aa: CASSGGRSGELFF
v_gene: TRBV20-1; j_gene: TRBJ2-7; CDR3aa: CSALRLTREVHEQYF
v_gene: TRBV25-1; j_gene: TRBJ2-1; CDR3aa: CASSALAGIDNEQFF
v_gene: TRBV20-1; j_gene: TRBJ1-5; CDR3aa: CSAQYGGQPQHF
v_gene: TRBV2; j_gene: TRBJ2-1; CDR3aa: CASSERRLGGSGNEQFF
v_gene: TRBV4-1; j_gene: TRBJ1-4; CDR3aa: CASSLPREKLFF
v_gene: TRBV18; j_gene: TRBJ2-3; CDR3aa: CASSRSTPQGTQDTQYF
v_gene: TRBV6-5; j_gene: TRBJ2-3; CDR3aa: CATEDSHTDTQYF
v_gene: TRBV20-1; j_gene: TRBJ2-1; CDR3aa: CSARGLAGLGEQFF
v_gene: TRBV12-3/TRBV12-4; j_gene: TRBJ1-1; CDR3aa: CASSKQGRGTEAFF
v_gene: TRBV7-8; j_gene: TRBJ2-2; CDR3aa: CASSLRTAGTGATGELFF
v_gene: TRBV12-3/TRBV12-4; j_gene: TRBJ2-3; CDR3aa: CASSLDQGREYF
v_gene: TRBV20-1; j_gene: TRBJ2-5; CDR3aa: CSARHHTAQETQYF
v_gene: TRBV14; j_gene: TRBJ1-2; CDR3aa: CASSQDGRSGYTF
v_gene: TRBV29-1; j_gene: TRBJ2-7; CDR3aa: CSAPGSHFGELYEQYF
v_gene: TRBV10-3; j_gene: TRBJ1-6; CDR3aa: CAISESTGTPTASPLHF
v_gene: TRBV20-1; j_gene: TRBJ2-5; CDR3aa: CSAAAVSQETQYF
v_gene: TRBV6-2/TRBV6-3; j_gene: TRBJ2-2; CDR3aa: CASRRQTNTGELFF
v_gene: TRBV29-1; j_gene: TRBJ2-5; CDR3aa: CSVGMMGGRETQYF
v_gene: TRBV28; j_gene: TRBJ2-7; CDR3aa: CASSTTTAGGTEQYF
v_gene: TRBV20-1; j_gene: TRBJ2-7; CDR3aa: CSASGSGSGRTYEQYF
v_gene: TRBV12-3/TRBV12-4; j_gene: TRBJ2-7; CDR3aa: CASSLQAGPTHEQYF
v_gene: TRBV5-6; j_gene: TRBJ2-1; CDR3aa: CASRLAGDPYEQFF
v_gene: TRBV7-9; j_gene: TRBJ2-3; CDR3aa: CASSLWLVGGSADTQYF
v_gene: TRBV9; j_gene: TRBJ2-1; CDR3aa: CASRGTALDEQFF
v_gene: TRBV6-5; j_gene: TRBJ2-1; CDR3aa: CASRAEYEQFF
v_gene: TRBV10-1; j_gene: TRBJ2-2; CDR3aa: CASTKGEDTGELFF
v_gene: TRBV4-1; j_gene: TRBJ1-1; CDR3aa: CASSQDRGTEAFF
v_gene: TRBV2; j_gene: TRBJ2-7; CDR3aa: CASRGLAGPSYEQYF
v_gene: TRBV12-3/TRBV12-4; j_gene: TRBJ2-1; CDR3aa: CASRPSSGGREQFF
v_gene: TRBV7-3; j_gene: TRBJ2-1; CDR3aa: CASSLKGRAYNEQFF
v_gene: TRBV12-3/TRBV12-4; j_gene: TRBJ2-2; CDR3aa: CASSRTSGTNTGELFF